The clone carrying this T cell receptor (beta chain) appeared a few times. What it binds is not known. These data belong to a study of CD8+ T cells in alopecia areata. Sequencing used cDNA as its template, made by extracting RNA and reverse transcribing it. Profiling relied on immunoSEQ multiplex PCR, and the TCRdb table lists in-frame clones only, not all of them. This sample has about 110,000 clones; roughly 55% occur once, and the top ten carry more than 20%. Study-wide results and limits: TCR sharing was clearer in mice than between patients, perhaps partly owing to patient HLA diversity. Researchers report lesional scalp, most notably alopecia totalis/universalis, outstripped normal scalp in clonality.

Both peripheral blood and punch biopsies of lesional scalp skin were obtained from patients who had alopecia areata. Starting from PBMCs, sorting isolated CD4+ and CD8+ T cells. The specimen sequenced was NKG2D-low CD8+ T cells sorted from blood. This receptor was obtained from a human donor with alopecia areata.

The CDR3 protein is CASSLGEGLSEQYF. As DNA, the CDR3 is TGTGCCAGCAGCCTGGGGGAGGGTTTAAGCGAGCAGTACTTC. The V gene is TRBV13, the J gene TRBJ2-7, with TRBD2 matching 7 bases. The V gene end was trimmed by 5 bases and the J gene end by 6 bases; junction bases not matched to a gene: 10. This CDR3 is 14 amino acids long. Germline V lookup: CDR1 PRHDT, CDR2 FYEKMQ (reference sequence).